Given below is one T cell receptor beta chain in context. As yet, its antigen is unknown. The data were obtained in a study of T cells after yellow fever vaccination. Study-level background: For low cell numbers, libraries were made with SMART-Seq v4 Ultra Low Input.

Germline V gene lookup returns CDR1 SGHTA and CDR2 FQGNSA. Trimming removed 5 bases at V and 0 bases at J, with 14 bases between. The CDR3 has 16 amino acids. The TCR cDNA carried a universal primer site and UMIs from 5'RACE template switching. A single record per CDR3 protein comes from TCRdb applying MiXCR to the 5' RACE reads. This table has 550,000 or so distinct CDR3 sequences, 19% appearing once. Broader study findings: A small share of clonotypes appeared in both CD4 and CD8 compartments.

The gene calls are TRBV7-2 and TRBJ2-1; D uncertain. The sequencing here drew on PBMCs, taken 15 days after the yellow fever booster vaccination. The sequence was collected from a man under 40 who received the YFV17D yellow fever vaccine. The CDR3 nucleotides are TGTGCCAGCAGCCCCCAGGTGAGGAACTCCTACAATGAGCAGTTCTTC. The encoded protein is CASSPQVRNSYNEQFF.